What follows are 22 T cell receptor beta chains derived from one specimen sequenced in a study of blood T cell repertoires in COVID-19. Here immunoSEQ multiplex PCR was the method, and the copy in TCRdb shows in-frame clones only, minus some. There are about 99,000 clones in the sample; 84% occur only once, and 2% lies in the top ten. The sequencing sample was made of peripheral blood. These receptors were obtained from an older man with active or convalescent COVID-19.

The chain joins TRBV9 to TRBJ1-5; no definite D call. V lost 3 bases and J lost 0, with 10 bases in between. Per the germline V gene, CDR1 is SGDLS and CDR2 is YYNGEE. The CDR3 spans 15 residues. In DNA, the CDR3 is TGTGCCAGCAGCGGCGACAAGTATAGCAATCAGCCCCAGCATTTT. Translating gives CASSGDKYSNQPQHF. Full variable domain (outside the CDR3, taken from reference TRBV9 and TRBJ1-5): DSGVTQTPKHLITATGQRVTLRCSPRSGDLSVYWYQQSLDQGLQFLIQYYNGEERAKGNILERFSAQQFPDLHSELNLSSLELGDSALYFCASSGDKYSNQPQHFGDGTRLSIL.

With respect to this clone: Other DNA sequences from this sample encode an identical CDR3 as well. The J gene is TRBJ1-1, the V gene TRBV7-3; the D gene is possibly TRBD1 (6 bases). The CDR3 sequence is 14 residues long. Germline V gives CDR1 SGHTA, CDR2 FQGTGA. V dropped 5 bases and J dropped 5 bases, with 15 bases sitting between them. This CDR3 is CASSPGGGGTEAFF. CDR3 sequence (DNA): TGTGCCAGCAGCCCCGGAGGGGGGGGAACTGAAGCTTTCTTT.

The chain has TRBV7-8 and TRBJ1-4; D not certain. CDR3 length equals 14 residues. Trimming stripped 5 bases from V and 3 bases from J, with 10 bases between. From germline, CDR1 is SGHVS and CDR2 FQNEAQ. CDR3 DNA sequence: TGTGCCAGCAGCCCTAGAGTTTCTAATGAAAAACTGTTTTTT. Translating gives CASSPRVSNEKLFF.

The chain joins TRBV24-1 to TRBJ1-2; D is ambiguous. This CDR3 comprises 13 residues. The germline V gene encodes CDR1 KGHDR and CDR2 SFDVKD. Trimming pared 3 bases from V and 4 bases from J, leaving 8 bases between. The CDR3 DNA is TGTGCCACCAGTGATGCAGGTGGCTATGGCTACACCTTC. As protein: CATSDAGGYGYTF.

This chain's CDR3 is CASSPGLGNPNEQFF. The CDR3, as DNA: TGTGCCAGCAGCCCGGGACTGGGGAATCCCAATGAGCAGTTCTTC. The chain carries TRBV7-2 and TRBJ2-1, with TRBD2 as a possible D gene (6 bases). Deletions cut 5 bases from V and 6 bases from J, with 17 bases between. This CDR3 spans 15 amino acids. Germline V gene lookup returns CDR1 SGHTA and CDR2 FQGNSA.

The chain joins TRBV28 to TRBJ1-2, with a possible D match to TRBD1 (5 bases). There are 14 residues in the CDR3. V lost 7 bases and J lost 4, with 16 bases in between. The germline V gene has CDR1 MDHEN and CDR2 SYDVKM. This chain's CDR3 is CASTTPTAFYGYTF. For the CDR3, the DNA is TGTGCCAGCACGACCCCGACAGCTTTCTATGGCTACACCTTC.

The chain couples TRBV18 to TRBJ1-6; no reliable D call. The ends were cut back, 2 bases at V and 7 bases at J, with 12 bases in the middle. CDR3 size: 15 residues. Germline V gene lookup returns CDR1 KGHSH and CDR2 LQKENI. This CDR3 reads CASSPYRQENSPLHF. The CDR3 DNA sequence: TGTGCCAGCTCACCATACCGCCAAGAGAATTCACCCCTCCACTTT.

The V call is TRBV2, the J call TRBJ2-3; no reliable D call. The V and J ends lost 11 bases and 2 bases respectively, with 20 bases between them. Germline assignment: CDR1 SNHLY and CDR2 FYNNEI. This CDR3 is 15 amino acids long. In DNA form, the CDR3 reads TGTGCCTCCAGGTTAATGGGCAGAAACACAGATACGCAGTATTTT. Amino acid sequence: CASRLMGRNTDTQYF.

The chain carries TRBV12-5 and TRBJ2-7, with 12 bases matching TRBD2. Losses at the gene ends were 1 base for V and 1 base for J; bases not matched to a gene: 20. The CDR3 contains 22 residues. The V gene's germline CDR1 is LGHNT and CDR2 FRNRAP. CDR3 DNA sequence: TGTGCTAGTGGTTTGGCGATTATCGACGGACTAGCGGGGTCTGATGAATCCTACGAGCAGTACTTC. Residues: CASGLAIIDGLAGSDESYEQYF.

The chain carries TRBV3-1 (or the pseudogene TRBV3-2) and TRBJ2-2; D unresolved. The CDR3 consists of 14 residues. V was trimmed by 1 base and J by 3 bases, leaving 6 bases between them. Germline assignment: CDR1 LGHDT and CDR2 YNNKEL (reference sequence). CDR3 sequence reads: CASSQGRDTGELFF. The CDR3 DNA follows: TGTGCCAGCAGCCAAGGGAGAGACACCGGGGAGCTGTTTTTT.

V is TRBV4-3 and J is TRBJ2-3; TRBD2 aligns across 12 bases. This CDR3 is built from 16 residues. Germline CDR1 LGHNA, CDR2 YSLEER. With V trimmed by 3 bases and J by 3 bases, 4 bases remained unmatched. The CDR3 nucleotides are TGCGCCAGCAGCCAGACTAGCGGGGGAGCGACAGATACGCAGTATTTT. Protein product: CASSQTSGGATDTQYF.

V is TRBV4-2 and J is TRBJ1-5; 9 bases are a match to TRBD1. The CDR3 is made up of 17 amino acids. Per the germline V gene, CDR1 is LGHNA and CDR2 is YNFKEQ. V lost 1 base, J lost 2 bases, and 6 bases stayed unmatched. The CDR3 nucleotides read TGTGCCAGCAGCCAAGCACAGGGGGCGGGTGGCAATCAGCCCCAGCATTTT. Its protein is CASSQAQGAGGNQPQHF.

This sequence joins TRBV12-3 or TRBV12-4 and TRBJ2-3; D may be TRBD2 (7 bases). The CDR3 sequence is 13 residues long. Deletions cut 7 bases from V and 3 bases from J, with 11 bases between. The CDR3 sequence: CASTGGTTDTQYF. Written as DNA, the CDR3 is TGTGCCAGCACGGGGGGCACGACAGATACGCAGTATTTT.

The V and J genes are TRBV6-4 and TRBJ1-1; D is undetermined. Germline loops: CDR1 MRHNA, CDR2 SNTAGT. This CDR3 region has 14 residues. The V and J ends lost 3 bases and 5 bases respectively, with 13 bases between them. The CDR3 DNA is TGTGCCAGCAGTGAGACCCAAGGGAGGACTGAAGCTTTCTTT. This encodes CASSETQGRTEAFF.

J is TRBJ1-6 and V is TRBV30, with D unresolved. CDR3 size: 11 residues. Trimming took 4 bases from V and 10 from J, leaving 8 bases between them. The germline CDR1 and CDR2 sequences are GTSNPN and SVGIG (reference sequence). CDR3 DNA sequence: TGTGCCTGGAAGGGAGAGTCACCCCTCCACTTT. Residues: CAWKGESPLHF.

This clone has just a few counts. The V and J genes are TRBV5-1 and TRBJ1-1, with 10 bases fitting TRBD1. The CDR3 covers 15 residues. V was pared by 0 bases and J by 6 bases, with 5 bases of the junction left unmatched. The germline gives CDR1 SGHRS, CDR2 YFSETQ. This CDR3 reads CASSLGQGAGAEAFF. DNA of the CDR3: TGCGCCAGCAGCTTGGGACAGGGGGCAGGGGCTGAAGCTTTCTTT.

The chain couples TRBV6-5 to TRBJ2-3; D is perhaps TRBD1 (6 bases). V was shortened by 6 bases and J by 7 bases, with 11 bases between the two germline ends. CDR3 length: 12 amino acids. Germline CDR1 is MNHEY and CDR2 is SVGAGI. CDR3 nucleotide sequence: TGTGCCAGCAGCCAGGACAGAAATACGCAGTATTTT. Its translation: CASSQDRNTQYF.

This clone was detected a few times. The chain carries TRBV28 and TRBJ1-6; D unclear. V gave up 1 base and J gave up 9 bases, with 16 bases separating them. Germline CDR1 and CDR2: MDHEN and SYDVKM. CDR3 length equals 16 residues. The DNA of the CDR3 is TGTGCCAGCAGTTTATTGGGGAGCACTAGGAGTTCACCCCTCCACTTT. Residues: CASSLLGSTRSSPLHF.

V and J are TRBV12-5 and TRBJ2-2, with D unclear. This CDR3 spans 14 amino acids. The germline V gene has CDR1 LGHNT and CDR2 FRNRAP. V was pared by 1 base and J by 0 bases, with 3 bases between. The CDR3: CASGLGTNTGELFF. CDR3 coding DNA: TGTGCTAGTGGTTTGGGTACGAACACCGGGGAGCTGTTTTTT.

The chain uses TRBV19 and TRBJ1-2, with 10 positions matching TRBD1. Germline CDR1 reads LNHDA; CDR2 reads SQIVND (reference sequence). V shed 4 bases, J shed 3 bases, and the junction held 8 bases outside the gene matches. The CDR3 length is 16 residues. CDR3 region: CASSTNRDRGDYGYTF. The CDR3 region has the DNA TGTGCCAGTAGTACGAACCGGGACAGGGGTGACTATGGCTACACCTTC.

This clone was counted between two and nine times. CDR3 amino acids: CASSGGGSGNTIYF. The DNA for the CDR3 is TGTGCCAGCAGCGGGGGGGGCTCTGGAAACACCATATATTTT. The chain recombines TRBV28 with TRBJ1-3, with a weak D call TRBD1 (5 bases). Trimming removed 6 bases at V and 0 bases at J, with 9 bases between. The V gene's germline CDR1 is MDHEN and CDR2 SYDVKM. CDR3 length: 14 residues.

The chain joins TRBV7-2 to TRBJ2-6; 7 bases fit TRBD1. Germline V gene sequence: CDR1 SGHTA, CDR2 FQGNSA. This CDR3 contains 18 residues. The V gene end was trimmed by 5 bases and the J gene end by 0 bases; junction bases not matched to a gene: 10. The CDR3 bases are TGTGCCAGCAGCCCTGAAAGGGGGCGTAACTCTGGGGCCAACGTCCTGACTTTC. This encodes CASSPERGRNSGANVLTF.